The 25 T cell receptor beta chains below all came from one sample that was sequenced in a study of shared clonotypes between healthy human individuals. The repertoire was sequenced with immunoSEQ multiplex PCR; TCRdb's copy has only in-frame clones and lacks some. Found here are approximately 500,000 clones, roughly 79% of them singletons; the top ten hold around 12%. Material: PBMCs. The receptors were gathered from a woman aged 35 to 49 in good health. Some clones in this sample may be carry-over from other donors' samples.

CDR3 sequence reads: CASSLWASGSSDTQYF. CDR3 DNA sequence: TGTGCCAGCAGCTTGTGGGCTAGCGGGAGCTCAGATACGCAGTATTTT. The chain recombines TRBV5-4 with TRBJ2-3; TRBD2 matches at 10 bases. The CDR3 sequence is 16 residues long. Germline lookup yields CDR1 SGHNT and CDR2 YYREEE (reference sequence). Losses at the gene ends were 1 base for V and 4 bases for J; bases not matched to a gene: 6. Combining the CDR3 with reference TRBV5-4 and TRBJ2-3 gives the whole variable domain ETGVTQSPTHLIKTRGQQVTLRCSSQSGHNTVSWYQQALGQGPQFIFQYYREEENGRGNFPPRFSGLQFPNYSSELNVNALELDDSALYLCASSLWASGSSDTQYFGPGTRLTVL.

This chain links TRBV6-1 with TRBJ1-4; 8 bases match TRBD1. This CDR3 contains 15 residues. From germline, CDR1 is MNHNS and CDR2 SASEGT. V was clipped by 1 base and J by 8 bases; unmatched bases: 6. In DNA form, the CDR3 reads TGTGCCAGCAGTGAAGGGGGCAGGGGGCGAGAAAAACTGTTTTTT. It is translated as CASSEGGRGREKLFF.

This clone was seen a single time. This chain's CDR3 is CASSSRQGHEQYF. CDR3 bases: TGTGCCAGCAGCTCCCGACAGGGTCACGAGCAGTACTTC. This sequence joins TRBV7-7 and TRBJ2-7, with 7 bases matching TRBD1. From germline, CDR1 is SSHAT and CDR2 FNYEAQ (reference sequence). V shed 4 bases and J 5 bases; nucleotides not matched to a gene: 5. This CDR3 comprises 13 residues.

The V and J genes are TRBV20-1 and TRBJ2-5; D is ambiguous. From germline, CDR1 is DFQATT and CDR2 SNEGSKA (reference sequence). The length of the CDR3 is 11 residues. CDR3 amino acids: CRTKRQETQYF. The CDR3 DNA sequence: TGCAGAACAAAACGCCAAGAGACCCAGTACTTC.

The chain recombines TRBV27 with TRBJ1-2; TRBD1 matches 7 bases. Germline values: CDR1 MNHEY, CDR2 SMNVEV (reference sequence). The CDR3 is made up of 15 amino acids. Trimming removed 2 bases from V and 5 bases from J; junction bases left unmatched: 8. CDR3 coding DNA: TGTGCCAGCAGTTTAGGTCAGGGGGGTTGGTATGGCTACACCTTC. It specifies CASSLGQGGWYGYTF.

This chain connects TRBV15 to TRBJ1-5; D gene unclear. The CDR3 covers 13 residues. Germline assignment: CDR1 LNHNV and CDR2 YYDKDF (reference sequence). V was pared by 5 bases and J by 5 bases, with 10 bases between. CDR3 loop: CATSLGEDQPQHF. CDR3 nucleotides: TGTGCCACCAGCCTAGGAGAGGATCAGCCCCAGCATTTT.

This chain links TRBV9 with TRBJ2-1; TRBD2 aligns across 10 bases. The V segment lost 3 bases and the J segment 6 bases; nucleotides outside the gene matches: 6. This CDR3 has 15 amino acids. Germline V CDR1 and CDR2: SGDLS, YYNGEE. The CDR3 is CASSASGLALNEQFF. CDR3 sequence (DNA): TGTGCCAGCAGCGCCTCGGGACTAGCGCTCAATGAGCAGTTCTTC.

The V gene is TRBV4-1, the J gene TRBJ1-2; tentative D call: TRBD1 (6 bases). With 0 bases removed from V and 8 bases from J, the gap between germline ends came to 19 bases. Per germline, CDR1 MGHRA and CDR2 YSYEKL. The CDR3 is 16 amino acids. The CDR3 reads CASSQDGGRAIGGYTF. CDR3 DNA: TGCGCCAGCAGCCAAGATGGGGGCAGGGCCATTGGAGGCTACACCTTC.

CDR3: CASEDSDRTRYEQYF. The CDR3 DNA is TGTGCCAGCGAGGACTCCGATCGCACGCGCTACGAGCAGTACTTC. The V and J genes are TRBV28 and TRBJ2-7; possible D gene TRBD2, 5 bases. There are 15 residues in the CDR3. Trimming cost V 8 bases and J 3 bases, with 20 bases left between them. CDR1 is MDHEN and CDR2 is SYDVKM in the germline V gene. The full variable domain, in which reference TRBV28 and TRBJ2-7 provide the parts outside the CDR3, is DVKVTQSSRYLVKRTGEKVFLECVQDMDHENMFWYRQDPGLGLRLIYFSYDVKMKEKGDIPEGYSVSREKKERFSLILESASTNQTSMYLCASEDSDRTRYEQYFGPGTRLTVT.

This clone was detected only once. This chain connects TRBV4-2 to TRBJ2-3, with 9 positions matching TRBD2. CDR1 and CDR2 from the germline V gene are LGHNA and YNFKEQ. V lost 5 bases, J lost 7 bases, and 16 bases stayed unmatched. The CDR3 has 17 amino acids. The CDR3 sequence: CASSANFRREGLHTQYF. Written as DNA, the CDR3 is TGTGCCAGCAGCGCTAACTTTAGGCGGGAGGGCCTACATACGCAGTATTTT.

In DNA, the CDR3 is TGCGCCAGCAGCCGTGGTACAGGGTTTGACACTGAAGCTTTCTTT. Amino acid sequence: CASSRGTGFDTEAFF. The rearrangement uses TRBV5-1 and TRBJ1-1, with a weak D call TRBD1 (6 bases). Germline CDR1 and CDR2: SGHRS and YFSETQ. The length of the CDR3 is 15 residues. Trimming removed 4 bases at V and 3 bases at J, with 16 bases between.

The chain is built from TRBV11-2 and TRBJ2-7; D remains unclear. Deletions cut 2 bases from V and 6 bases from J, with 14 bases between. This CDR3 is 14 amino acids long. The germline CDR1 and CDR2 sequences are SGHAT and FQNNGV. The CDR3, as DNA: TGTGCCAGCAGCTTATTACGGTCCTGGGGCGAGCAGTACTTC. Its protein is CASSLLRSWGEQYF.

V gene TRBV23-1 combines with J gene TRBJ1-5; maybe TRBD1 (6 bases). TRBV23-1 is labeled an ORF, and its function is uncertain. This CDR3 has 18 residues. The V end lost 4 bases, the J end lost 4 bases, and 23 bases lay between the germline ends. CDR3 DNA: TGCGCCAGCAGTCTCGTCCCCGGCAGGGGAAGATGGAATCAGCCCCAGCATTTT. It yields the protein CASSLVPGRGRWNQPQHF.

CDR3 protein: CASSPRDTDTEAFF. DNA for the CDR3: TGTGCCAGCAGCCCTCGGGACACCGACACTGAAGCTTTCTTT. The chain links TRBV7-2 to TRBJ1-1; D is perhaps TRBD1 (6 bases). The V end lost 5 bases, the J end lost 3 bases, and 13 bases lay between the germline ends. CDR3 length: 14 residues. The V gene's germline CDR1 is SGHTA and CDR2 FQGNSA.

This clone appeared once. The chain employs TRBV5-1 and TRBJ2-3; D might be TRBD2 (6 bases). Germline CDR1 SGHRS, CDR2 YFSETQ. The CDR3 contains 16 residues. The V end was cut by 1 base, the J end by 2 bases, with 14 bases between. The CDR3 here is CASSLSGAGNTDTQYF. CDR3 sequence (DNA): TGCGCCAGCAGCTTGAGTGGGGCGGGAAACACAGATACGCAGTATTTT.

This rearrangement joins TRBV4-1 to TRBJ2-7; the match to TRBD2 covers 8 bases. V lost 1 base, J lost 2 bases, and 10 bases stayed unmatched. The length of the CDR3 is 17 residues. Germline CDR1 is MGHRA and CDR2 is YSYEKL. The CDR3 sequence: CASSQVPEREIPYEQYF. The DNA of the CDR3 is TGCGCCAGCAGCCAAGTTCCGGAGCGGGAGATCCCCTACGAGCAGTACTTC.

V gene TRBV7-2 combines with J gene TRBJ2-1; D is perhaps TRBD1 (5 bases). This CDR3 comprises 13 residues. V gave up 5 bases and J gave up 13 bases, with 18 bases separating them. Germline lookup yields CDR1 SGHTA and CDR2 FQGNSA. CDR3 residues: CASSPPSRVFQFF. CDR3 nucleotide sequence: TGTGCCAGCAGCCCACCATCCAGGGTATTTCAGTTCTTC.

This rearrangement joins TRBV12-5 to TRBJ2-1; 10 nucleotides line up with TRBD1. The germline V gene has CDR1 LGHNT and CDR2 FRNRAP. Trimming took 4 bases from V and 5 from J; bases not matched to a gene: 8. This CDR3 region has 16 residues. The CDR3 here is CASGSSGTGAHNEQFF. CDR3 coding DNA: TGTGCTAGTGGTTCCTCCGGGACAGGGGCTCACAATGAGCAGTTCTTC.

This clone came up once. Here the CDR3 reads CSARERETQYF. The CDR3 DNA is TGCAGTGCTAGAGAGAGGGAGACCCAGTACTTC. The chain combines TRBV20-1 with TRBJ2-5; D gene ambiguous. V was shortened by 0 bases and J by 5 bases, with 4 bases between the two germline ends. Germline V lookup: CDR1 DFQATT, CDR2 SNEGSKA (reference sequence). The CDR3 loop spans 11 amino acids.

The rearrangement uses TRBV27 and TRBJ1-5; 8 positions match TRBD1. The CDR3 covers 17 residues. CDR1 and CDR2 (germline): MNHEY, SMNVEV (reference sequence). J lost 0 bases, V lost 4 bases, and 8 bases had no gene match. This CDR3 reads CASSWRGQGPSNQPQHF. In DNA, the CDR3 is TGTGCCAGCAGTTGGAGAGGACAGGGTCCTAGCAATCAGCCCCAGCATTTT.

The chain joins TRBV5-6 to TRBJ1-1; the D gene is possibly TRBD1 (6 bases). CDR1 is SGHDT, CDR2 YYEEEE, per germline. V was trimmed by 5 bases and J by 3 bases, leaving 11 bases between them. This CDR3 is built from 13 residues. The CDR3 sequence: CASRDSGDTEAFF. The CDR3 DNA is TGTGCCAGCAGAGACTCAGGGGACACTGAAGCTTTCTTT. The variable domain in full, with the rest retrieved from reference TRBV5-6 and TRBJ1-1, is DAGVTQSPTHLIKTRGQQVTLRCSPKSGHDTVSWYQQALGQGPQFIFQYYEEEERQRGNFPDRFSGHQFPNYSSELNVNALLLGDSALYLCASRDSGDTEAFFGQGTRLTVV.

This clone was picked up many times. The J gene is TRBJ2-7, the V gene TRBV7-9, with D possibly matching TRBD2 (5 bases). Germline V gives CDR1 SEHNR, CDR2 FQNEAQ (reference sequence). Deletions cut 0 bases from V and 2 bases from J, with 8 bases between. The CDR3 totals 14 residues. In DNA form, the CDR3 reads TGTGCCAGCAGCTTAGCAGGAGGCACCTACGAGCAGTACTTC. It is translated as CASSLAGGTYEQYF.

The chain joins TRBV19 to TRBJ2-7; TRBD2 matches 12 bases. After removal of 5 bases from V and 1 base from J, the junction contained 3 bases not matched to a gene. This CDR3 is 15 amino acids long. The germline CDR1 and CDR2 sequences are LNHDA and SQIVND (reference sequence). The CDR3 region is CASSVLAGGSYEQYF. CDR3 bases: TGTGCCAGTAGTGTACTAGCGGGAGGTTCCTACGAGCAGTACTTC.

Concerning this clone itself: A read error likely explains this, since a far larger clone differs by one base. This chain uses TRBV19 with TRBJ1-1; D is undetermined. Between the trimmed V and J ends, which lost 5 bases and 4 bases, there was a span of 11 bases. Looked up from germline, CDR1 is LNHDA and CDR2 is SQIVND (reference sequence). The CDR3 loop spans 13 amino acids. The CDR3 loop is CASSATMSTEAFF. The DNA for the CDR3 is TGTGCCAGTAGTGCAACAATGAGCACTGAAGCTTTCTTT.

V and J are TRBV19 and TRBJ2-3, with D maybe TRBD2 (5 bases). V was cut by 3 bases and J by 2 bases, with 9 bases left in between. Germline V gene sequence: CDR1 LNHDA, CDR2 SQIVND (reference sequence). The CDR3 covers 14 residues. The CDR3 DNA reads TGTGCCAGTAGTATGACGAGGGCCACAGATACGCAGTATTTT. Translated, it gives CASSMTRATDTQYF.